The sequence of this T cell receptor beta chain was determined in a study of shared clonotypes between healthy human individuals. For the study at large: Researchers assigned three CD4 naive, three CD4 memory, two CD8 naive and one CD8 memory plate to each donor.

This CDR3 has 15 amino acids. Germline trimming cut 0 bases from V and 7 bases from J; bases unmatched to any gene: 4. Germline CDR1 SGHNT, CDR2 YYREEE (reference sequence). Caucasian adults residing in Nashville, Tennessee made up all the donors. CD4+ cell separation produced CD45RA+ naive and CD45RA-negative memory subsets. Study processing details: Filtering differed since immunoSEQ provided only junctions, with no quality scores. TCRdb keeps only in-frame clones here, not all; method: immunoSEQ multiplex PCR. V and J calls and clone size are those listed in that table; D and trimming were worked out from the DNA. The sample includes about 980,000 clones, approximately 80% of them seen just once.

The chain joins TRBV5-4 to TRBJ2-7; 13 bases agree with TRBD2. The receptor's source is a man aged 18 to 29 in good health. The sample consisted of memory CD4+ T cells sorted from blood. Subset described: CD45RA-negative fraction. CDR3 in DNA: TGTGCCAGCAGCTTGGGACTAGCGGGAGGAGGGGAGCAGTACTTC. This codes for CASSLGLAGGGEQYF.